Included here is one T cell receptor beta chain sequence, with context. This record comes from a study of blood T cell repertoires in COVID-19. For the study at large: PBMCs, B-cell-depleted T cells, or T cells were the source of the cDNA or gDNA that made up the material.

The CDR3 has 14 amino acids. Trimming removed 3 bases from V and 5 bases from J; junction bases left unmatched: 0. In germline, CDR1 is SNHLY, CDR2 FYNNEI. As processed by the authors: Reference gene primers were amplified, and this amplification served to estimate nucleated cell counts. Assay used: immunoSEQ multiplex PCR; TCRdb lists only in-frame clones, some missing. For V, J and clone size, that table is used; D and trimming come from the DNA. The table records 150,000 to 200,000 clones, 80% to 85% of them present only once. This TCR came from a woman aged 35 to 49 with acute or convalescent COVID-19. The sample comprised peripheral blood. The V call is TRBV2, the J call TRBJ1-5; 11 bases map to TRBD1. CDR3 nucleotides: TGTGCCAGCAGTGAGGACAGGGGGCATCAGCCCCAGCATTTT. Residues: CASSEDRGHQPQHF. The entire variable domain, with the rest obtained from reference TRBV2 and TRBJ1-5, is as follows: EPEVTQTPSHQVTQMGQEVILRCVPISNHLYFYWYRQILGQKVEFLVSFYNNEISEKSEIFDDQFSVERPDGSNFTLKIRSTKLEDSAMYFCASSEDRGHQPQHFGDGTRLSIL.